A selection of T cell receptor beta chains follows, all from one sample in a study of graft-versus-host responses after intestinal transplantation. Using immunoSEQ multiplex PCR, the repertoire was profiled, and TCRdb retains in-frame clones only, with some absent. This sample carries tens of thousands of clones, approximately 95% of them seen once, and the ten largest clones take under 0.25%. Antigens for these TCRs are unknown. Material: unstimulated CD8+ T cells sorted from spleen or lymph node cells, obtained before transplant. The receptors here all came from a human donor who was the organ donor for an intestinal transplant. Both conserved end residues are part of each CDR3. D genes are given only for firm matches. Size tells how often a clone was seen (once, few, many) or the class of an expanded clone, and some rows leave it out.

>-|TRBJ2-2|-|TRBV11-2|16
CASSYSRDAVTGELFF
TGTGCCAGCAGCTACTCCCGGGACGCCGTGACCGGGGAGCTGTTTTTT
>-|TRBJ2-2|-|TRBV4-1|15
CASSQGAPGTGELFF
TGCGCCAGCAGCCAAGGGGCGCCAGGGACCGGGGAGCTGTTTTTT
>-|TRBJ2-7|-|TRBV6-1|13
CASSDYHQYEQYF
TGTGCCAGCAGTGATTACCACCAGTACGAGCAGTACTTC
>-|TRBJ1-2|-|TRBV25-1|15
CASSEGSVKIHGYTF
TGTGCCAGCAGTGAGGGGTCGGTAAAAATCCATGGCTACACCTTC
>TRBD2|TRBJ2-5|-|TRBV30|12
CAWTSGKETQYF
TGTGCCTGGACTAGCGGGAAAGAGACCCAGTACTTC
>-|TRBJ1-3|-|TRBV28|16
CASSYLGPLSGNTIYF
TGTGCCAGCAGCTACCTTGGCCCCCTCTCTGGAAACACCATATATTTT
>TRBD1|TRBJ1-6|-|TRBV27|14
CASSTTGGNSPLHF
TGTGCCAGCAGCACGACAGGGGGAAATTCACCCCTCCACTTT
>-|TRBJ1-3|-|TRBV19|14
CASSMGISGNTIYF
TGTGCCAGTAGTATGGGCATCTCTGGAAACACCATATATTTT
>TRBD1|TRBJ1-5|once|TRBV30|14
CAWSGGLGNQPQHF
TGTGCCTGGTCAGGGGGTTTGGGCAATCAGCCCCAGCATTTT
>-|TRBJ2-3|once|TRBV7-2|14
CASSPHPTSDTQYF
TGTGCCAGCAGCCCCCATCCGACAAGTGATACGCAGTATTTT
>-|TRBJ1-4|-|TRBV4-1|20
CASSQGGGPSLFATNEKLFF
TGCGCCAGCAGCCAAGGGGGCGGGCCTTCCCTCTTTGCAACTAATGAAAAACTGTTTTTT
>-|TRBJ2-7|-|TRBV27|14
CASMSTVNSYEQYF
TGTGCCAGCATGTCCACAGTCAATAGCTACGAGCAGTACTTC
>TRBD1|TRBJ2-7|-|TRBV10-3|15
CAISESGTASYEQYF
TGTGCCATCAGTGAGTCAGGGACAGCCTCCTACGAGCAGTACTTC
>-|TRBJ1-1|-|TRBV10-3|15
CAISETGNTNTEAFF
TGTGCCATCAGTGAGACAGGGAATACGAACACTGAAGCTTTCTTT
>TRBD2|TRBJ2-2|-|TRBV13|17
CASSLQLAGDAYGELFF
TGTGCCAGCAGCTTACAGCTAGCGGGGGACGCATACGGGGAGCTGTTTTTT
>-|TRBJ1-1|-|TRBV7-8|14
CASSFYRKNTEAFF
TGTGCCAGCAGCTTTTATCGGAAGAACACTGAAGCTTTCTTT
>TRBD2|TRBJ2-2|-|TRBV2|17
CASNRNRLAANTGELFF
TGTGCCAGCAATAGAAACCGACTAGCGGCGAACACCGGGGAGCTGTTTTTT
>TRBD1|TRBJ2-2|-|TRBV11-3|16
CASSTYRGKYTGELFF
TGTGCCAGCAGCACTTACAGGGGGAAGTACACCGGGGAGCTGTTTTTT
>-|TRBJ2-7|-|TRBV2|13
CASRQRSSYEQYF
TGTGCCAGCAGACAAAGAAGCTCCTACGAGCAGTACTTC
>TRBD2|TRBJ2-5|once|TRBV11-2|19
CASSPSGGSGGPVQETQYF
TGTGCCAGCAGCCCCTCGGGGGGTAGCGGGGGGCCTGTTCAAGAGACCCAGTACTTC
>-|TRBJ2-2|-|TRBV9|16
CASSVFGGQNTGELFF
TGTGCCAGCAGCGTATTTGGGGGACAGAACACCGGGGAGCTGTTTTTT
>-|TRBJ1-3|-|TRBV4-1|15
CASSQVGNSGNTIYF
TGCGCCAGCAGCCAAGTTGGCAACTCTGGAAACACCATATATTTT
>-|TRBJ2-5|-|TRBV11-1|15
CASSRTDLLGETQYF
TGTGCCAGCAGCCGGACAGATCTCCTCGGGGAGACCCAGTACTTC
>TRBD1|TRBJ1-6|few|TRBV6-1|17
CASSEALLRTGNSPLHF
TGTGCCAGCAGTGAAGCGCTTCTGAGGACAGGGAATTCACCCCTCCACTTT
>TRBD1|TRBJ1-1|-|TRBV5-1|15
CASSSGQGLNTEAFF
TGCGCCAGCAGTTCGGGACAGGGGTTGAACACTGAAGCTTTCTTT
>-|TRBJ1-1|once|TRBV5-4|12
CASSRQVPEAFF
TGTGCCAGCAGCCGTCAGGTCCCTGAAGCTTTCTTT
>TRBD1|TRBJ2-1|-|TRBV28|16
CASSLGRGGFGNEQFF
TGTGCCAGCAGCCTGGGTAGAGGGGGCTTCGGGAATGAGCAGTTCTTC
>-|TRBJ2-7|few|TRBV27|14
CASSLGGPGNEQYF
TGTGCCAGCAGTTTAGGGGGCCCGGGGAACGAGCAGTACTTC
>-|TRBJ1-1|-|TRBV10-3|14
CAISESSFNTEAFF
TGTGCCATCAGTGAGTCGTCATTTAACACTGAAGCTTTCTTT
>-|TRBJ2-5|-|TRBV29-1|15
CSVPLSWGLQETQYF
TGCAGCGTTCCCCTCTCGTGGGGCCTCCAAGAGACCCAGTACTTC
>-|TRBJ2-7|-|TRBV7-7|15
CATCGQTAEPYEQYF
TGTGCCACCTGCGGGCAGACAGCCGAACCCTACGAGCAGTACTTC
>TRBD1|TRBJ2-7|-|TRBV11-2|14
CASSLGTGGYEQYF
TGTGCCAGCAGCTTAGGGACAGGGGGCTACGAGCAGTACTTC
>-|TRBJ1-1|once|TRBV27|11
CASIGNTEAFF
TGTGCCAGCATCGGCAACACTGAAGCTTTCTTT
>TRBD2|TRBJ2-7|-|TRBV7-6|13
CASSLAGAYEQYF
TGTGCCAGCAGCCTAGCGGGGGCCTACGAGCAGTACTTC
>TRBD1|TRBJ1-2|once|TRBV28|16
CASSPSRDRVDYGYTF
TGTGCCAGCAGTCCCTCTCGGGACAGGGTAGACTATGGCTACACCTTC